This T cell receptor beta chain was profiled in a study of blood T cell repertoires in COVID-19 (TCRdb year 2020). Background on the whole study: Collaborator samples came from the United States, Italy and Spain and covered acute and convalescent phases of COVID-19. The prospective study material was composed of cDNA or gDNA derived from T cells, B-cell-depleted T cells, or PBMCs. Subjects who had been exposed to COVID-19, were actively infected with it, or had recovered from it provided the deeply sampled blood TCRbeta repertoires that made up the dataset. A freely available public database, intended as a resource for researchers studying the immune response to SARS-CoV-2, is where the repertoires were released. The samples were drawn from the first 160 participants of the ongoing ImmuneRACE study and from over a thousand subjects provided by 6 global collaborators. Nearly every sample came with metadata listing a de-identified subject ID, COVID-19 status, age in years and sex. Where available, HLA class I and class II types were obtained from metadata supplied by the sample provider rather than from assay-based typing. General conclusions and limits of the study: Clinical and demographic metadata were provided uncurated, with the amount varying by source and participant.

The immunoSEQ Assay, a bias-controlled multiplex PCR, was used to amplify TCRbeta CDR3 regions from genomic DNA. The paper's processing steps were these. Within the assay, amplification of reference gene primers was used to estimate how many nucleated cells each sample contained. Sequence reads were collapsed and filtered to measure the absolute abundance of every unique TCRbeta CDR3 rearrangement. For each sample, productive Simpson clonality was calculated as the square root of Simpson's diversity index across productive rearrangements. TCRdb carries this immuneACCESS record with in-frame sequences only. Its versions omit some clonotypes, under half of them owing to an unresolved V gene in the studies checked, with the rest unexplained. The V and J calls and clone size come from that table; D and trimming were worked out from the DNA. The sample contains about 170,000 clones, 80% to 85% of them found a single time. The ten largest clones represent 9.5% to 13% of the sample.

To note about this clone: Its target antigen remains unknown. No clone much larger than this one lies a single base away; base qualities are absent.

Looking up the germline V gene (reference sequence) yields CDR1 MNHEY and CDR2 SMNVEV. The CDR3 has 16 amino acids, counting the end cysteine and phenylalanine. Here the CDR3 DNA is all that survives: 48 bases in frame from base 1. Compared with germline, V lacks 5 bases and J lacks 8 bases; bases without a gene match: 9. The collaborating institutions used their own protocols to collect whole blood in K2EDTA tubes. For TCRbeta analysis, collaborators shipped samples as frozen whole blood, isolated PBMCs, or DNA extracted from either of those sample types. Rearrangement joined TRBV27 to TRBJ2-1; TRBD2 fits 13 bases in the junction. Material for sequencing was peripheral blood. This clonotype was obtained from a man in his sixties or seventies with active or convalescent COVID-19. The CDR3 amino acid sequence is: CASSPLTSGGAHEQFF. In nucleotides, the sequence is TGTGCCAGCAGTCCCCTAACTAGCGGGGGGGCACATGAGCAGTTCTTC.